The 30 T cell receptor beta chains below all came from one sample that was sequenced in a study of T cell responses to AZD1222 COVID-19 vaccine. Profiling relied on immunoSEQ multiplex PCR, and the TCRdb table lists in-frame clones only, not all of them. The sample carries about 160,000 clones, around 94% recorded once. The specimen was peripheral blood, collected on day 0 of AZD1222 vaccination. The receptors originated from an adult in good health.

The chain is built from TRBV5-6 and TRBJ2-7; D unclear. The germline V gene has CDR1 SGHDT and CDR2 YYEEEE. Trimming stripped 4 bases from V and 3 bases from J, with 20 bases between. The length of the CDR3 is 16 residues. CDR3 sequence: CASSRTGDTTFYEQYV. DNA of the CDR3: TGTGCCAGCAGCCGGACGGGTGACACAACGTTCTACGAGCAGTACGTC.

The V call is TRBV3-1 (or the pseudogene TRBV3-2), the J call TRBJ1-2; D ambiguous. The length of the CDR3 is 12 residues. CDR1 and CDR2 from the germline V gene are LGHDT and YNNKEL (reference sequence). V was shortened by 2 bases and J by 8 bases, with 9 bases between the two germline ends. The CDR3 sequence is CASSQTRMGYTF. CDR3 DNA sequence: TGTGCCAGCAGCCAAACAAGGATGGGCTACACCTTC.

The sample holds a few counts of this clone. V gene TRBV2 combines with J gene TRBJ2-3, with D hard to call. V lost 7 bases, J lost 10 bases, and 12 bases lay in between. CDR1 is SNHLY and CDR2 is FYNNEI in the germline V gene. The CDR3 has 11 residues. Written as DNA, the CDR3 is TGTGCCAGCACCGGCCAGTCGGCGCAGTATTTT. This codes for CASTGQSAQYF.

The gene calls are TRBV7-6 and TRBJ2-1, with no clear D. CDR3 length: 12 amino acids. V lost 3 bases, J lost 11 bases, and 11 bases lay in between. The germline V gene encodes CDR1 SGHVS and CDR2 FNYEAQ. This CDR3 is CASSFGRPQQFF. The CDR3 nucleotides are TGTGCCAGCAGCTTTGGGCGGCCACAGCAGTTCTTC.

The chain uses TRBV5-1 and TRBJ1-2; D remains unclear. The germline V and J ends were trimmed by 4 bases and 4 bases, with 8 bases remaining between them. Germline V gene sequence: CDR1 SGHRS, CDR2 YFSETQ. This CDR3 has 12 amino acids. CDR3 nucleotides: TGCGCCAGCAGCCCGGAATTCTATGGCTACACCTTC. This codes for CASSPEFYGYTF.

J is TRBJ2-3 and V is TRBV14; D is ambiguous. The CDR3 has 16 residues. Germline lookup yields CDR1 SGHDN and CDR2 FVKESK. The ends were cut back, 5 bases at V and 3 bases at J, with 18 bases in the middle. The CDR3 spells CASSGKPWVRTDTQYF. Here the CDR3 DNA reads TGTGCCAGCAGCGGGAAGCCCTGGGTACGGACAGATACGCAGTATTTT.

This sequence joins TRBV6-4 and TRBJ1-3, with D possibly TRBD1 on 5 matching bases. The germline V and J ends were trimmed by 6 bases and 2 bases, with 14 bases remaining between them. The CDR3 loop spans 15 amino acids. Germline assignment: CDR1 MRHNA and CDR2 SNTAGT. The DNA of the CDR3 is TGTGCCAGCAGCCAGGCCGCGGGGGCTGGAAACACCATATATTTT. This encodes CASSQAAGAGNTIYF.

V gene TRBV27 combines with J gene TRBJ2-1, with TRBD1 matching over 8 bases. V trimming: 3 bases; J trimming: 6 bases; junction bases outside the gene matches: 7. This CDR3 is 15 amino acids long. CDR1 is MNHEY and CDR2 is SMNVEV in the germline V gene (reference sequence). The CDR3: CASSFAGGAGNEQFF. DNA of the CDR3: TGTGCCAGCAGTTTCGCAGGGGGCGCGGGCAATGAGCAGTTCTTC.

This rearrangement joins TRBV27 to TRBJ2-2; D is ambiguous. CDR1 and CDR2 from the germline V gene are MNHEY and SMNVEV (reference sequence). The CDR3 is made up of 12 amino acids. V lost 9 bases, J lost 1 base, and 6 bases lay in between. CDR3 sequence reads: CASSGNTGELFF. CDR3 coding DNA: TGTGCCAGTTCGGGGAACACCGGGGAGCTGTTTTTT.

The J gene is TRBJ1-2, the V gene TRBV18; the D is unclear. The length of the CDR3 is 16 residues. Trimming shortened V by 3 bases and J by 8 bases, and 22 bases separated the two germline ends. The V gene's germline CDR1 is KGHSH and CDR2 LQKENI. As DNA, the CDR3 is TGTGCCAGCTCACCCGACGGGTTTGGGCGCTACTTCGGCTACACCTTC. Its translation: CASSPDGFGRYFGYTF. Using reference TRBV18 and TRBJ1-2 for the parts outside the CDR3, the full variable domain is NAGVMQNPRHLVRRRGQEARLRCSPMKGHSHVYWYRQLPEEGLKFMVYLQKENIIDESGMPKERFSAEFPKEGPSILRIQQVVRGDSAAYFCASSPDGFGRYFGYTFGSGTRLTVV.

This chain connects TRBV29-1 to TRBJ1-5; 9 nucleotides line up with TRBD1. CDR3 size: 13 residues. Germline CDR1 is SQVTM and CDR2 is ANQGSEA. V shed 6 bases and J 8 bases; nucleotides not matched to a gene: 8. The CDR3 sequence: CSVPGTGYEPQHF. CDR3 coding DNA: TGCAGCGTGCCCGGGACAGGGTATGAGCCCCAGCATTTT.

The chain recombines TRBV19 with TRBJ1-1; D gene uncertain. The germline V and J ends were trimmed by 8 bases and 1 base, with 8 bases remaining between them. The CDR3 has 12 residues. The germline gives CDR1 LNHDA, CDR2 SQIVND (reference sequence). The CDR3 spells CASLTANTEAFF. In DNA, the CDR3 is TGTGCCAGTCTTACAGCGAACACTGAAGCTTTCTTT.

The gene calls are TRBV12-3 or TRBV12-4 and TRBJ2-5; D remains unclear. The CDR3 is 13 amino acids. Trimming cost V 11 bases and J 2 bases, with 15 bases left between them. CDR3 sequence: CASTKLLQETQYF. As DNA, the CDR3 is TGTGCCTCCACCAAGCTTTTGCAAGAGACCCAGTACTTC.

The genes are TRBV6-6 and TRBJ2-1, with 9 bases identical to TRBD2. The V segment lost 7 bases and the J segment 1 base; nucleotides outside the gene matches: 8. This CDR3 is 16 amino acids long. Germline V gene lookup returns CDR1 MNHNY and CDR2 SVGAGI (reference sequence). CDR3 sequence (DNA): TGTGCCAGCAACCCGCAGCGGGGGGTTTCCTACAATGAGCAGTTCTTC. Protein: CASNPQRGVSYNEQFF.

The chain has TRBV18 and TRBJ2-2; no reliable D call. Trimming removed 1 base from V and 10 bases from J, with 10 bases in between. The germline gives CDR1 KGHSH, CDR2 LQKENI. CDR3 length: 13 residues. The CDR3 region is CASSPRLKEELFF. CDR3 in DNA: TGTGCCAGCTCACCACGACTGAAGGAGGAGCTGTTTTTT. Filled out from reference TRBV18 and TRBJ2-2, the complete variable domain reads NAGVMQNPRHLVRRRGQEARLRCSPMKGHSHVYWYRQLPEEGLKFMVYLQKENIIDESGMPKERFSAEFPKEGPSILRIQQVVRGDSAAYFCASSPRLKEELFFGEGSRLTVL.

The gene calls are TRBV6-1 and TRBJ1-4, with a tentative D call TRBD1 (6 bases). Germline loops: CDR1 MNHNS, CDR2 SASEGT. The CDR3 spans 17 residues. Trimming pared 4 bases from V and 0 bases from J, leaving 15 bases between. CDR3 sequence reads: CASSVLRQATTNEKLFF. As DNA, the CDR3 is TGTGCCAGCAGTGTTCTTCGACAGGCTACAACTAATGAAAAACTGTTTTTT.

This rearrangement joins TRBV7-9 to TRBJ2-1, with 7 nucleotides matching TRBD1. J gave up 4 bases and V 1 base, and 4 bases lay outside the gene matches. Germline CDR1 and CDR2: SEHNR and FQNEAQ (reference sequence). CDR3 size: 15 residues. CDR3 in amino acids: CASSLGDRRYNEQFF. The CDR3 DNA is TGTGCCAGCAGCTTAGGGGACAGAAGATACAATGAGCAGTTCTTC. The variable domain in full, completed from reference TRBV7-9 and TRBJ2-1, reads DTGVSQNPRHKITKRGQNVTFRCDPISEHNRLYWYRQTLGQGPEFLTYFQNEAQLEKSRLLSDRFSAERPKGSFSTLEIQRTEQGDSAMYLCASSLGDRRYNEQFFGPGTRLTVL.

V is TRBV10-3 and J is TRBJ1-2; 7 bases fit TRBD1. CDR3 length equals 13 residues. The junction had 6 bases not matched to a gene; V was cut back by 6 bases and J by 5 bases. Germline V gene data show CDR1 as ENHRY and CDR2 as SYGVKD. The CDR3 region has the DNA TGTGCCATCAGCCGGGACAGTGGGTATGGCTACACCTTC. Translated: CAISRDSGYGYTF.

The chain carries TRBV10-3 and TRBJ2-6, with D tentatively TRBD1 (5 bases). This CDR3 region has 15 residues. The ends were cut back, 2 bases at V and 2 bases at J, with 7 bases in the middle. CDR1 is ENHRY and CDR2 is SYGVKD in the germline V gene. Written as DNA, the CDR3 is TGTGCCATCAGTGAGGGGGCGCCTGGGGCCAACGTCCTGACTTTC. Translated, it gives CAISEGAPGANVLTF.

V gene TRBV7-2 combines with J gene TRBJ2-5; tentatively, D is TRBD2 (6 bases). V dropped 0 bases and J dropped 5 bases, with 7 bases sitting between them. The germline CDR1 and CDR2 sequences are SGHTA and FQGNSA. The CDR3 sequence is 13 residues long. As DNA, the CDR3 is TGTGCCAGCAGCTTAGCGGCGGGGGAGACCCAGTACTTC. This encodes CASSLAAGETQYF.

CDR3 sequence reads: CASSPPRSFEDTQYF. The CDR3 bases are TGTGCCAGCTCACCACCGAGGTCTTTCGAGGATACGCAGTATTTT. The rearrangement joins TRBV18 to TRBJ2-3, with no clear D. Germline CDR1 is KGHSH and CDR2 is LQKENI. This CDR3 has 15 residues. Deletions cut 0 bases from V and 6 bases from J, with 13 bases between.

This clone was seen once. V gene TRBV9 combines with J gene TRBJ2-1, with 8 bases that match TRBD2. This CDR3 has 15 residues. The V segment lost 0 bases and the J segment 5 bases; nucleotides outside the gene matches: 4. Germline V gene data show CDR1 as SGDLS and CDR2 as YYNGEE. CDR3 bases: TGTGCCAGCAGCGTAGGTGCGGGAGGCCACAATGAGCAGTTCTTC. This gives the protein CASSVGAGGHNEQFF.

This chain uses TRBV16 with TRBJ2-4, with D perhaps matching TRBD1 (5 bases). V was trimmed by 2 bases and J by 7 bases, leaving 9 bases between them. Germline-derived CDR1 and CDR2 are KGHSY and FQNENV. CDR3 size: 13 residues. CDR3 residues: CASSQQGTNIQYF. The CDR3, as DNA: TGTGCCAGCAGCCAACAGGGAACGAACATTCAGTACTTC.

The chain joins TRBV9 to TRBJ1-6; D is perhaps TRBD1 (5 bases). The CDR3 totals 15 residues. Germline assignment: CDR1 SGDLS and CDR2 YYNGEE. Trimming removed 0 bases from V and 12 bases from J, with 16 bases in between. CDR3 amino acids: CASSVGSWGGIPLHF. Written as DNA, the CDR3 is TGTGCCAGCAGCGTAGGATCTTGGGGGGGGATACCCCTCCACTTT. Using reference TRBV9 and TRBJ1-6 for the parts outside the CDR3, the full variable domain is DSGVTQTPKHLITATGQRVTLRCSPRSGDLSVYWYQQSLDQGLQFLIQYYNGEERAKGNILERFSAQQFPDLHSELNLSSLELGDSALYFCASSVGSWGGIPLHFGNGTRLTVT.

This clone was observed a single time. The chain uses TRBV5-1 and TRBJ2-6; TRBD2 might be the D (5 bases). The V end lost 5 bases, the J end lost 2 bases, and 8 bases lay between the germline ends. Germline V gene lookup returns CDR1 SGHRS and CDR2 YFSETQ. This CDR3 spans 14 amino acids. CDR3 in DNA: TGCGCCAGCAGTGAGGGTACTGGGGCCAACGTCCTGACTTTC. Translating gives CASSEGTGANVLTF.

The chain employs TRBV6-5 and TRBJ2-2; 7 nucleotides align to TRBD1. V dropped 4 bases and J dropped 7; count of bases not matched to a gene: 6. This CDR3 has 14 residues. Per germline, CDR1 MNHEY and CDR2 SVGAGI. This CDR3 is CASSSQGPSGELFF. CDR3 bases: TGTGCCAGCAGTTCACAGGGGCCCAGCGGGGAGCTGTTTTTT.

This sequence joins TRBV9 and TRBJ1-2; D might be TRBD1 (5 bases). Germline V CDR1 and CDR2: SGDLS, YYNGEE. The length of the CDR3 is 14 residues. Between the trimmed V and J ends, which lost 7 bases and 3 bases, there was a span of 16 bases. CDR3 in amino acids: CASGRGVSDYGYTF. CDR3 sequence (DNA): TGTGCCAGCGGGCGGGGGGTTAGTGACTATGGCTACACCTTC.

The chain combines TRBV14 with TRBJ1-6; weak D call: TRBD1 (6 bases). Germline CDR1 and CDR2: SGHDN and FVKESK. Trimming took off 2 bases at V and 10 bases at J, with 15 bases between the two ends. CDR3 length: 15 residues. The CDR3 DNA sequence: TGTGCCAGCAGCCAAACAGGGTTAGGGGGATCACCCCTCCACTTT. It is translated as CASSQTGLGGSPLHF.

The V and J genes are TRBV4-1 and TRBJ1-4; D remains ambiguous. The CDR3 loop spans 16 amino acids. The V end lost 2 bases, the J end lost 4 bases, and 14 bases lay between the germline ends. Germline V gene data show CDR1 as MGHRA and CDR2 as YSYEKL. Here the CDR3 DNA reads TGCGCCAGCAGCCAAAGGCTTGAAACGAGTAATGAAAAACTGTTTTTT. This gives the protein CASSQRLETSNEKLFF.

The chain couples TRBV19 to TRBJ2-1; 9 bases align to TRBD1. The CDR3 is made up of 20 amino acids. The V segment lost 0 bases and the J segment 8 bases; nucleotides outside the gene matches: 20. Per the germline V gene, CDR1 is LNHDA and CDR2 is SQIVND (reference sequence). The CDR3 loop is CASSIDRWGKGQGLVHEQFF. The CDR3, as DNA: TGTGCCAGTAGTATAGACAGATGGGGGAAGGGACAGGGTCTGGTGCATGAGCAGTTCTTC.